This T cell receptor (beta chain) came from a study of blood T cell repertoires in COVID-19. Study background: Collection of acute and convalescent COVID-19 samples took place in the United States, Italy and Spain. PBMCs, B-cell-depleted T cells, or T cells provided the cDNA or gDNA that made up the material.

In the original processing: Researchers report that nucleated cell counts were estimated from reference gene primer amplification. The assay was immunoSEQ multiplex PCR, and TCRdb's table has in-frame clones only and misses some. V and J calls and clone size are given by that table; D and trimming were obtained from the DNA. Seen here are about 240,000 clones, approximately 85% observed once, and the top ten hold about 5.1%. Followed over time, Seattle patients had been enrolled while infection was active. The CDR3 has 17 amino acids. Germline V gives CDR1 SGHTA, CDR2 FQGTGA. Trimming shortened V by 1 base and J by 1 base, and 14 bases separated the two germline ends. This clone was counted between two and nine times.

J is TRBJ1-5 and V is TRBV7-3, with no clear D. Input material: peripheral blood. This sequence originates from a man aged 50-59 years with COVID-19, enrolled during active disease. DNA for the CDR3: TGTGCCAGCAGCTTAAGGAGCCGAACGTGGAGCAATCAGCCCCAGCATTTT. Protein: CASSLRSRTWSNQPQHF.